This entry features one T cell receptor (beta chain) sequence. The source of the sample is a study of blood T cell repertoires in COVID-19. As for the study in general: Some COVID-19 samples were acute and others convalescent; all came from the United States, Italy and Spain.

The CDR3 is 15 residues long. Germline V gene sequence: CDR1 MNHNY, CDR2 SVGAGI (reference sequence). The J segment lost 0 bases and the V segment lost 6 bases, leaving 5 bases of the junction unmatched. Sequencing used immunoSEQ multiplex PCR; TCRdb keeps in-frame clones, though not all of them. The table lists 45,000 to 50,000 clones, 86% of them singletons. The gene calls are TRBV6-6 and TRBJ2-3; 8 bases fit TRBD2. Source material: peripheral blood. This receptor was identified in a human donor in a cohort sampled during active COVID-19. The CDR3 is CASRFSGASTDTQYF. The CDR3 coding sequence is TGTGCCAGCAGATTTAGCGGGGCTAGCACAGATACGCAGTATTTT.